This TCR beta chain emerged from a study of blood T cells in healthy people across ages. This clonotype has a count of ten or more. Primed by a sample-barcoded 5' primer and a J-beta primer mix, a second PCR proceeded for about 6 to 11 cycles. TCRdb re-called the 5' RACE reads with MiXCR, one entry per CDR3 protein. This repertoire shows some 1.5 million distinct CDR3 sequences, approximately 30% found once; its top ten account for 7.7%. V lost 0 bases and J lost 2; bases outside the gene matches: 3. The CDR3 extends over 14 amino acids. Germline V gene sequence: CDR1 DFQATT, CDR2 SNEGSKA (reference sequence).

The receptor was derived from a woman between 25 and 40 years old in good health. The V and J genes are TRBV20-1 and TRBJ1-2; 7 positions agree with TRBD1. Sequencing was done on a sample of blood. In DNA, the CDR3 is TGCAGTGCTAGAGAGGGACAGACCAACTATGGCTACACCTTC. Residues: CSAREGQTNYGYTF.